These 25 T cell receptor beta chains were all obtained from the same sample, sequenced in a study of Ad26.COV2.S vaccination and SARS-CoV-2 variants. Clones were read by immunoSEQ multiplex PCR, and TCRdb kept only the in-frame ones, dropping some. The sample lists some 340,000 clones, about 82% occurring once. Noted treatment: 19 received Ad26.COV2.S at low or high dose, single or two shots; about 5 received placebo; per-sample allocation not given. Collection of the samples took place on day 63 after the first injection of vaccine or placebo. The source was peripheral blood, collected in a trial of Ad26.COV2.S vaccine versus placebo. These receptors were collected from a person between 18 and 65 years old who received the Ad26.COV2.S COVID-19 vaccine or a placebo.

The chain has TRBV7-3 and TRBJ2-3; 10 bases agree with TRBD2. In germline, CDR1 is SGHTA, CDR2 FQGTGA. V gave up 1 base and J gave up 1 base; unmatched junction bases: 8. This CDR3 region has 18 residues. CDR3 sequence reads: CASSLRSASGGRTDTQYF. Here the CDR3 DNA reads TGTGCCAGCAGCTTAAGATCGGCTAGCGGGGGCCGCACAGATACGCAGTATTTT.

In this sample, this clone turned up once. V is TRBV20-1 and J is TRBJ2-2; the D is unclear. Deletions cut 3 bases from V and 6 bases from J, with 5 bases between. In germline, CDR1 is DFQATT, CDR2 SNEGSKA (reference sequence). This CDR3 has 11 amino acids. CDR3 protein: CSASGAGELFF. CDR3 bases: TGCAGTGCTAGTGGGGCCGGGGAGCTGTTTTTT.

For this clone: The junction shows a germline mismatch at one end, possibly a read error. The chain has TRBV12-5 and TRBJ2-5; perhaps TRBD1 as D (7 bases). This CDR3 region has 16 residues. Germline V gene lookup returns CDR1 LGHNT and CDR2 FRNRAP. CDR3 in amino acids: CACGLATGDSQETQYF. The CDR3, as DNA: TGTGCTTGTGGTTTGGCTACAGGGGACTCTCAAGAGACCCAGTACTTC. The full variable domain, in which reference TRBV12-5 and TRBJ2-5 provide the parts outside the CDR3, is DARVTQTPRHKVTEMGQEVTMRCQPILGHNTVFWYRQTMMQGLELLAYFRNRAPLDDSGMPKDRFSAEMPDATLATLKIQPSEPRDSAVYFCACGLATGDSQETQYFGPGTRLLVL.

The gene calls are TRBV9 and TRBJ1-2; TRBD1 might be the D (5 bases). CDR1 is SGDLS, CDR2 YYNGEE, per germline. V was shortened by 2 bases and J by 5 bases, with 16 bases between the two germline ends. The CDR3 sequence is 15 residues long. In nucleotides, the CDR3 is TGTGCCAGCAGCGTCGATTCCGGGACGTATTATGGCTACACCTTC. Its translation: CASSVDSGTYYGYTF.

The V call is TRBV10-3, the J call TRBJ1-2; TRBD1 is a possible D gene (6 bases). Germline V lookup: CDR1 ENHRY, CDR2 SYGVKD. The CDR3 runs to 17 residues. Trimming shortened V by 3 bases and J by 3 bases, and 20 bases separated the two germline ends. The CDR3 DNA reads as TGTGCCATCAGTGATCTCGGAACAGGGTTGAGCGACTATGGCTACACCTTC. It encodes CAISDLGTGLSDYGYTF.

The J gene is TRBJ1-2, the V gene TRBV7-2; possible D gene TRBD1, 6 bases. V was pared by 5 bases and J by 2 bases, with 18 bases between. The germline V gene encodes CDR1 SGHTA and CDR2 FQGNSA. The CDR3 runs to 16 residues. The CDR3 loop reads CASSPILGALNYGYTF. Written as DNA, the CDR3 is TGTGCCAGCAGCCCTATTTTGGGGGCCTTAAACTATGGCTACACCTTC.

As DNA, the CDR3 is TGTGCCAGCAGCTTAGAGGGGTTTCGCGGAAACACCATATATTTT. It yields the protein CASSLEGFRGNTIYF. The chain recombines TRBV11-2 with TRBJ1-3; no firm D call. CDR1 is SGHAT, CDR2 FQNNGV, per germline. The CDR3 covers 15 residues. The V and J ends lost 0 bases and 4 bases respectively, with 10 bases between them.

The chain uses TRBV6-5 and TRBJ2-7; 13 bases line up with TRBD2. The V gene end was trimmed by 7 bases and the J gene end by 4 bases; junction bases not matched to a gene: 7. Germline loops: CDR1 MNHEY, CDR2 SVGAGI. There are 15 residues in the CDR3. The DNA of the CDR3 is TGTGCCAGCACCAGACTAGCGGGGGGTTTTTACGAGCAGTACTTC. This encodes CASTRLAGGFYEQYF.

The rearrangement uses TRBV7-9 and TRBJ2-7, with a weak D call TRBD1 (5 bases). The length of the CDR3 is 14 residues. Germline-derived CDR1 and CDR2 are SEHNR and FQNEAQ (reference sequence). V lost 1 base and J lost 5, with 12 bases in between. The DNA of the CDR3 is TGTGCCAGCAGCTTAGATCAGGGCATCGACGAGCAGTACTTC. The encoded protein is CASSLDQGIDEQYF.

This chain connects TRBV3-1 (or the pseudogene TRBV3-2) to TRBJ2-7, with D unclear. The CDR3 is made up of 13 amino acids. The germline V and J ends were trimmed by 1 base and 6 bases, with 10 bases remaining between them. Germline V lookup: CDR1 LGHDT, CDR2 YNNKEL (reference sequence). The CDR3 loop is CASSQGRFVEQYF. The CDR3 DNA is TGTGCCAGCAGCCAAGGCAGGTTCGTCGAGCAGTACTTC.

This clone appeared once. The chain links TRBV7-8 to TRBJ1-3, with D unclear. V gave up 1 base and J gave up 2 bases, with 6 bases separating them. The CDR3 runs 14 residues. Germline loops: CDR1 SGHVS, CDR2 FQNEAQ. This CDR3 reads CASSLVVAGNTIYF. In DNA, the CDR3 is TGTGCCAGCAGCTTAGTTGTTGCTGGAAACACCATATATTTT.

The chain couples TRBV7-2 to TRBJ2-7; D may match TRBD1 or TRBD2 (5 bases each). Germline assignment: CDR1 SGHTA and CDR2 FQGNSA. CDR3 length equals 14 residues. V was cut by 1 base and J by 4 bases, with 11 bases left in between. The CDR3 reads CASSLEGPGYEQYF. In DNA, the CDR3 is TGTGCCAGCAGCTTAGAGGGACCCGGATACGAGCAGTACTTC.

J is TRBJ1-2 and V is TRBV27; D ambiguous. The V end lost 3 bases, the J end lost 4 bases, and 9 bases lay between the germline ends. Germline assignment: CDR1 MNHEY and CDR2 SMNVEV (reference sequence). CDR3 length equals 13 residues. CDR3 loop: CASSFVEGYGYTF. The CDR3 DNA sequence: TGTGCCAGCAGTTTTGTGGAGGGCTATGGCTACACCTTC.

This clone was counted once. The V and J genes are TRBV3-1 (or the pseudogene TRBV3-2) and TRBJ1-5, with D maybe TRBD1 (5 bases). The CDR3 has 14 residues. CDR1 is LGHDT and CDR2 is YNNKEL in the germline V gene (reference sequence). Trimming stripped 4 bases from V and 3 bases from J, with 10 bases between. The CDR3 loop is CASSPQGTNQPQHF. The CDR3 coding sequence is TGTGCCAGCAGCCCCCAGGGCACCAATCAGCCCCAGCATTTT.

The rearrangement joins TRBV7-2 to TRBJ2-7, with D perhaps TRBD1 or TRBD2 (6 bases each). CDR3 length: 13 amino acids. Germline CDR1 reads SGHTA; CDR2 reads FQGNSA. V lost 5 bases and J lost 7, with 15 bases in between. This CDR3 reads CASSNPGGREQYF. The CDR3 coding sequence is TGTGCCAGCAGCAACCCTGGGGGGCGAGAGCAGTACTTC. The complete variable domain, with remaining parts taken from reference TRBV7-2 and TRBJ2-7, reads GAGVSQSPSNKVTEKGKDVELRCDPISGHTALYWYRQSLGQGLEFLIYFQGNSAPDKSGLPSDRFSAERTGGSVSTLTIQRTQQEDSAVYLCASSNPGGREQYFGPGTRLTVT.

V and J are TRBV4-3 and TRBJ2-5, with D hard to call. CDR1 and CDR2 from the germline V gene are LGHNA and YSLEER. This CDR3 is 15 amino acids long. V gave up 0 bases and J gave up 2 bases, with 10 bases separating them. The CDR3 nucleotides are TGCGCCAGCAGCCAAGACGCACACGGACAAGAGACCCAGTACTTC. This gives the protein CASSQDAHGQETQYF.

The chain has TRBV6-5 and TRBJ1-1; 7 nucleotides agree with TRBD1. The CDR3 contains 14 residues. With 8 bases clipped from V and 0 bases from J, the junction kept 6 bases outside the gene matches. Looked up from germline, CDR1 is MNHEY and CDR2 is SVGAGI. The CDR3 DNA follows: TGTGCCAGCTTCCAGGGGGTGATGAACACTGAAGCTTTCTTT. It codes for CASFQGVMNTEAFF.

The rearrangement uses TRBV5-1 and TRBJ2-7; D gene ambiguous. V shed 0 bases and J shed 2 bases, with 9 bases lying between them. This CDR3 comprises 14 residues. Germline V gene lookup returns CDR1 SGHRS and CDR2 YFSETQ. CDR3 nucleotide sequence: TGCGCCAGCAGCTTGGGGCAGGAGACCTACGAGCAGTACTTC. Its translation is CASSLGQETYEQYF. Together with reference TRBV5-1 and TRBJ2-7, the CDR3 gives the full variable domain: KAGVTQTPRYLIKTRGQQVTLSCSPISGHRSVSWYQQTPGQGLQFLFEYFSETQRNKGNFPGRFSGRQFSNSRSEMNVSTLELGDSALYLCASSLGQETYEQYFGPGTRLTVT.

The chain uses TRBV6-5 and TRBJ1-2; D not resolved. Germline CDR1 and CDR2: MNHEY and SVGAGI. The CDR3 consists of 13 residues. Trimming removed 0 bases at V and 4 bases at J, with 6 bases between. This CDR3 is CASSYSPLYGYTF. The DNA of the CDR3 is TGTGCCAGCAGTTACTCGCCCCTCTATGGCTACACCTTC.

The sample holds one count of this clone. V is TRBV3-1 (or the pseudogene TRBV3-2) and J is TRBJ2-3, with 8 bases identical to TRBD2. V lost 1 base, J lost 6 bases, and 9 bases stayed unmatched. There are 16 residues in the CDR3. Germline values: CDR1 LGHDT, CDR2 YNNKEL (reference sequence). For the CDR3, the DNA is TGTGCCAGCAGCCAAGCCGGGACTAGGCTCATTGATACGCAGTATTTT. Translated: CASSQAGTRLIDTQYF.

This chain links TRBV6-5 with TRBJ2-7; D call uncertain. V lost 6 bases and J 2 bases, leaving 8 bases between the germline ends. This CDR3 contains 12 residues. The V gene's germline CDR1 is MNHEY and CDR2 SVGAGI. The CDR3 DNA sequence: TGTGCCAGCAGGACCCCACCCTACGAGCAGTACTTC. Translating it yields CASRTPPYEQYF.

J is TRBJ2-7 and V is TRBV19; tentative D call: TRBD1 (6 bases). V was pared by 5 bases and J by 3 bases, with 17 bases between. The CDR3 extends over 15 amino acids. Per the germline V gene, CDR1 is LNHDA and CDR2 is SQIVND (reference sequence). The CDR3 DNA sequence: TGTGCCAGTAGTCCCCCTTCCCCCAGGGGCTACGAGCAGTACTTC. Encoded protein: CASSPPSPRGYEQYF.

The rearrangement uses TRBV30 and TRBJ1-3; D may be TRBD1 (6 bases). Germline V lookup: CDR1 GTSNPN, CDR2 SVGIG (reference sequence). Trimming took off 5 bases at V and 5 bases at J, with 13 bases between the two ends. The CDR3 runs to 13 residues. In nucleotides, the CDR3 is TGTGCCTGGGCCGGGACATCTCGAAACACCATATATTTT. This codes for CAWAGTSRNTIYF.

V and J are TRBV5-4 and TRBJ2-7, with TRBD1 identical over 7 bases. This CDR3 comprises 16 residues. V lost 1 base, J lost 2 bases, and 9 bases stayed unmatched. Germline V gene lookup returns CDR1 SGHNT and CDR2 YYREEE (reference sequence). Here the CDR3 reads CASSLSLVGTAYEQYF. DNA for the CDR3: TGTGCCAGCAGCTTGAGTCTTGTGGGGACAGCCTACGAGCAGTACTTC.

V is TRBV7-2 and J is TRBJ1-5; 8 bases are shared with TRBD1. CDR3 size: 13 residues. CDR1 is SGHTA, CDR2 FQGNSA, per germline. Trimming at V came to 4 bases and at J to 11 bases, leaving 7 bases not matched to a gene. The CDR3 coding sequence is TGTGCCAGCAGCTCCGGGACGACAGGGGCCCAGCATTTT. Encoded protein: CASSSGTTGAQHF.